This T cell receptor (beta chain) emerged from a study of T-cell memory formation after mild COVID-19. Study outcomes and limitations: Cross-reactive memory seemingly joined, as some responding clones were found in pre-infection memory. CD4+ contracting clones lay mainly in CM and EM, CD8+ ones in EMRA.

One entry per CDR3 protein, called by TCRdb with MiXCR from the 5' RACE reads. Among around 250,000 distinct CDR3 sequences listed, roughly 14% were seen once. Remarks on this clonotype: Its cognate antigen is unknown. The germline gene is not matched at one end of the junction; a read error may be the cause.

This CDR3 is built from 13 residues. Germline CDR1 is SGHRS and CDR2 is YFSETQ. This TCR was recovered from an adult woman who had mild COVID-19 (a few samples of this study predate the infection). Cell type and time point are not known. The chain uses TRBV5-1 and TRBJ1-2; D is unresolved. Sequencing was done on a sample of PBMCs or a T cell subset sorted from them (not recorded which). The CDR3: CASSLDLIYGYTF. The DNA of the CDR3 is TGCGCCAGCAGTTTGGACTTGATCTATGGCTACACCTTC.